Sequencing of this T cell receptor (beta chain) was carried out in a study of human T cells and chemical hapten exposure. Study-level information: The use of 2% DPC on approximately 2 cm by approximately 2 cm of upper inner arm skin constituted sensitization. Readings were taken at 6 days from patch tests that had applied 0.01% DPC to the upper back. Alopecia areata, totalis or universalis affected patients who were mostly female.

TCRdb fed the RACE reads into MiXCR, producing one record per CDR3 protein. This sample has almost 40,000 distinct CDR3 sequences, with over 7.5% found just once. The CDR3 length is 14 residues. Deletions cut 1 base from V and 2 bases from J, with 9 bases between. Germline values: CDR1 SGHVS, CDR2 FQNEAQ. As for time point: patch test 3, about 24 weeks after DPC sensitization. Treatment specified: therapeutic diphenylcyclopropenone sensitization with weekly scalp DPC. Sequencing started from total RNA isolated from unfractionated whole blood. This clonotype was found a few times. The clonotype was recovered from a man aged 50 to 59 with alopecia areata. Some clones in this sample may be carry-over from other donors' samples. This sample comprised whole blood, obtained in connection with sensitization to the hapten diphenylcyclopropenone (DPC). This rearrangement joins TRBV7-8 to TRBJ2-7; D is uncertain. As DNA, the CDR3 is TGTGCCAGCAGCTTAGGTCCTGGCCCCTACGAGCAGTACTTC. Translation gives CASSLGPGPYEQYF.